This TCR beta chain was recovered during a study of T cells in Graves' hyperthyroidism and ophthalmopathy. Study information: Before any treatment, at initial diagnosis, peripheral blood was collected.

Stability of Graves' hyperthyroidism was defined as absent ophthalmopathy progression within 18 months. Details on this clonotype: Its antigen is not identified.

Amplification yielded TCR beta CDR3 regions, with RNA transcripts as the source. HTBI primers were employed in a first-round RT-PCR of the TCR CDR3. MiXCR, run by TCRdb on the multiplex PCR reads, gives a single entry per CDR3 protein. The sample records fewer than 400,000 distinct CDR3 sequences, roughly 17% being singletons. Points from the study as a whole: Model output signaled ophthalmopathy a median roughly 6.5 months ahead of onset. Separation of ophthalmopathy from stable hyperthyroidism was achieved by a 13 V-J model.

In germline, CDR1 is SGDLS, CDR2 YYNGEE. Trimming left V 2 bases short and J 8 bases short, with 13 bases between. This CDR3 contains 13 residues. This receptor was identified in a man between 25 and 39 years old with Graves' hyperthyroidism. The chain is built from TRBV9 and TRBJ1-2; TRBD1 might be the D (5 bases). Sequencing was carried out using blood. The CDR3 DNA is TGTGCCAGCAGCGTTGGGCCAGGGAGAGGCTACACCTTC. Translating gives CASSVGPGRGYTF.